One and the same sample provided the 7 T cell receptor beta chains below, sequenced in a study of T cell responses to AZD1222 COVID-19 vaccine. Assay used: immunoSEQ multiplex PCR; TCRdb lists only in-frame clones, some missing. The sample shows 200,000 or so clones, around 94% of them seen only once. Material: peripheral blood, obtained on day 0 of AZD1222 vaccination. Receptors originate from an adult in good health.

This rearrangement joins TRBV6-6 to TRBJ2-1; TRBD1 matches 9 bases. The V and J ends lost 4 bases and 13 bases, in that order; junction bases with no gene match: 11. The CDR3 has 14 residues. The V gene's germline CDR1 is MNHNY and CDR2 SVGAGI (reference sequence). CDR3 sequence (DNA): TGTGCCAGCAGTTCCCGGGACAGGGATAGGGAACAGTTCTTC. It yields the protein CASSSRDRDREQFF.

The chain carries TRBV5-6 and TRBJ1-2; 7 bases line up with TRBD1. CDR1 and CDR2 from the germline V gene are SGHDT and YYEEEE. The trim removed 4 bases at V and 5 bases at J, leaving 14 bases unmatched. CDR3 size: 16 residues. The DNA of the CDR3 is TGTGCCAGCAGCGGGCCCGACAGGGAGGCGCGGTATGGCTACACCTTC. This gives the protein CASSGPDREARYGYTF.

The chain links TRBV7-9 to TRBJ1-2; no clear D. The germline V and J ends were trimmed by 5 bases and 2 bases, with 12 bases remaining between them. The CDR3 spans 14 residues. Germline-derived CDR1 and CDR2 are SEHNR and FQNEAQ (reference sequence). The CDR3 sequence is CASSDPGRNYGYTF. DNA of the CDR3: TGTGCCAGCAGCGACCCTGGACGGAACTATGGCTACACCTTC.

The V call is TRBV7-3, the J call TRBJ2-4, with D perhaps matching TRBD1 (5 bases). The CDR3 totals 15 residues. V lost 1 base and J 7 bases, leaving 14 bases between the germline ends. Germline values: CDR1 SGHTA, CDR2 FQGTGA. The DNA for the CDR3 is TGTGCCAGCAGCTTAAACGCAGACAGTAGGAACATTCAGTACTTC. This translates into CASSLNADSRNIQYF.

This clone appeared a single time. V usage is TRBV11-2 and J usage is TRBJ1-5; D is unresolved. The V gene's germline CDR1 is SGHAT and CDR2 FQNNGV. The CDR3 spans 13 residues. The V and J ends lost 4 bases and 4 bases respectively, with 8 bases between them. The CDR3 nucleotides read TGTGCCAGCAGCTACGGGTTGAATCAGCCCCAGCATTTT. This codes for CASSYGLNQPQHF.

This rearrangement joins TRBV4-1 to TRBJ2-7, with D unresolved. CDR3 length: 12 residues. The germline V gene encodes CDR1 MGHRA and CDR2 YSYEKL. Trimming took off 0 bases at V and 3 bases at J, with 3 bases between the two ends. CDR3 nucleotides: TGCGCCAGCAGCCAAGAGAACTACGAGCAGTACTTC. Amino acid sequence: CASSQENYEQYF.

The chain couples TRBV6-2 or TRBV6-3 to TRBJ1-5; 7 bases map to TRBD1. Germline values: CDR1 MNHEY, CDR2 SVGEGT. Trimming removed 5 bases from V and 0 bases from J; junction bases left unmatched: 7. CDR3 length equals 16 residues. The CDR3 sequence is CASSPKGTASNQPQHF. Written as DNA, the CDR3 is TGTGCCAGCAGTCCCAAGGGGACAGCTAGCAATCAGCCCCAGCATTTT.